Listed below are T cell receptor beta chains from one sample, sequenced in a study of blood T cell repertoires in COVID-19. Some clones are missing from TCRdb's copy, which holds only in-frame ones; the method was immunoSEQ multiplex PCR. The sample records about 250,000 clones, about 86% being singletons. Sequencing was carried out using peripheral blood. The origin of the receptors is a man older than 75 with acute or convalescent COVID-19. Each CDR3 is given with its conserved first and last residue. The order of the fields is CDR3 length, clone size, V gene, J gene, D gene, CDR3 DNA, CDR3 protein. A D gene is named only where the DNA matches it firmly. Where a row states a size, it is once, few, many or the class of an expanded clone; other rows omit it.

length: 12; size: NA; V: TRBV3-1/TRBV3-2; J: TRBJ2-5; D: NA; DNA: TGTGCCAGCAGCCTAATGGAACAGGTCCAGTACTTC; CDR3: CASSLMEQVQYF
length: 14; size: NA; V: TRBV28; J: TRBJ2-1; D: NA; DNA: TGTGCCAGCAGTTTACGCGGTTCCTACAATGAGCAGTTCTTC; CDR3: CASSLRGSYNEQFF
length: 13; size: few; V: TRBV5-1; J: TRBJ1-2; D: TRBD1; DNA: TGCGCCAGCGGACAGGGGTTCCACTATGGCTACACCTTC; CDR3: CASGQGFHYGYTF
length: 16; size: NA; V: TRBV27; J: TRBJ1-2; D: TRBD1; DNA: TGTGCCAGCAGTTTTGGACAGGGGATTCTAAACTATGGCTACACCTTC; CDR3: CASSFGQGILNYGYTF
length: 15; size: NA; V: TRBV7-3; J: TRBJ2-2; D: TRBD2; DNA: TGTGCCAGCAGCTTAAGATTAGCGGGAGCCGGGGAGCTGTTTTTT; CDR3: CASSLRLAGAGELFF
length: 15; size: NA; V: TRBV7-9; J: TRBJ2-3; D: NA; DNA: TGTGCCAGCAGCTTAGTGTCTCTTAGCACAGATACGCAGTATTTT; CDR3: CASSLVSLSTDTQYF
length: 14; size: NA; V: TRBV9; J: TRBJ2-5; D: NA; DNA: TGTGCCAGCAGCGTAGGGTCAGCGTGGGAGACCCAGTACTTC; CDR3: CASSVGSAWETQYF
length: 14; size: few; V: TRBV11-2; J: TRBJ2-7; D: TRBD1; DNA: TGTGCCAGCACCCCCGACAGGGGGCTCTCCGAGCAGTACTTC; CDR3: CASTPDRGLSEQYF
length: 16; size: once; V: TRBV3-1/TRBV3-2; J: TRBJ2-1; D: NA; DNA: TGTGCCAGCAGCCGAGCGACTACGAGCTCCTACAATGAGCAGTTCTTC; CDR3: CASSRATTSSYNEQFF
length: 17; size: NA; V: TRBV6-1; J: TRBJ2-2; D: TRBD2; DNA: TGTGCCAGCAGTGAATTAGCGGGAGGGGCGGGCACCGGGGAGCTGTTTTTT; CDR3: CASSELAGGAGTGELFF
length: 17; size: NA; V: TRBV16; J: TRBJ2-7; D: TRBD2; DNA: TGTGCCAGCAGCCAACTCGGGACTAGCGGGGACTCCTACGAGCAGTACTTC; CDR3: CASSQLGTSGDSYEQYF
length: 13; size: NA; V: TRBV28; J: TRBJ1-2; D: NA; DNA: TGTGCCAGCAGTTCGACAGGTATCCGTGGCTACACCTTC; CDR3: CASSSTGIRGYTF
length: 16; size: NA; V: TRBV5-5; J: TRBJ1-1; D: NA; DNA: TGTGCCAGCAGCTTGAGGGGTGACAGAATGAACACTGAAGCTTTCTTT; CDR3: CASSLRGDRMNTEAFF
length: 12; size: NA; V: TRBV25-1; J: TRBJ1-1; D: NA; DNA: TGTGCCAGCCGCCCTGGCGGCGCTGAAGCTTTCTTT; CDR3: CASRPGGAEAFF
length: 19; size: NA; V: TRBV20-1; J: TRBJ2-2; D: TRBD1; DNA: TGCAGTGCTAGTATTTTAGTTATGGGACAGGGGGTTAACACCGGGGAGCTGTTTTTT; CDR3: CSASILVMGQGVNTGELFF
length: 15; size: NA; V: TRBV7-8; J: TRBJ2-7; D: NA; DNA: TGTGCCAGCAGCTTAGAGGAGGACAGAGTGTACGAGCAGTACTTC; CDR3: CASSLEEDRVYEQYF
length: 14; size: NA; V: TRBV19; J: TRBJ1-5; D: NA; DNA: TGTGCCAGTACAGTACAGGGTAGCAATCAGCCCCAGCATTTT; CDR3: CASTVQGSNQPQHF
length: 15; size: NA; V: TRBV5-4; J: TRBJ2-3; D: TRBD2; DNA: TGTGCCAGCAGCTTGGGGGGAGGGTTCACAGATACGCAGTATTTT; CDR3: CASSLGGGFTDTQYF
length: 18; size: NA; V: TRBV5-4; J: TRBJ2-6; D: NA; DNA: TGTGCCAGCAGCGGTGGGGCATTAGCAGTCTCTGGGGCCAACGTCCTGACTTTC; CDR3: CASSGGALAVSGANVLTF
length: 14; size: NA; V: TRBV18; J: TRBJ2-1; D: NA; DNA: TGTGCCAGCTCACCGTACGAGAGTTACAATGAGCAGTTCTTC; CDR3: CASSPYESYNEQFF
length: 14; size: NA; V: TRBV27; J: TRBJ1-4; D: TRBD1; DNA: TGTGCCAGCAGTTCCCGACAGGGGAGGGAAAAACTGTTTTTT; CDR3: CASSSRQGREKLFF
length: 14; size: NA; V: TRBV5-1; J: TRBJ2-3; D: NA; DNA: TGCGCCAGCAGCTTAGGAGATAGCACAGATACGCAGTATTTT; CDR3: CASSLGDSTDTQYF
length: 14; size: NA; V: TRBV28; J: TRBJ1-2; D: TRBD1; DNA: TGTGCCAGCATCTCAGGGGGAGAGGACTATGGCTACACCTTC; CDR3: CASISGGEDYGYTF
length: 13; size: NA; V: TRBV27; J: TRBJ1-1; D: NA; DNA: TGTGCCAGCAGTCCCAGGACACCGGTCGAGGCTTTCTTT; CDR3: CASSPRTPVEAFF
length: 13; size: NA; V: TRBV27; J: TRBJ2-7; D: NA; DNA: TGTGCCAGCAGTTTATCGGGTGGGCTCGAGCAGTACTTC; CDR3: CASSLSGGLEQYF
length: 14; size: NA; V: TRBV3-1/TRBV3-2; J: TRBJ1-1; D: NA; DNA: TGTGCCAGCAGCCTTTCAAGTCCAGGAACTGAAGCTTTCTTT; CDR3: CASSLSSPGTEAFF
length: 14; size: NA; V: TRBV6-5; J: TRBJ2-7; D: NA; DNA: TGTGCCAGCAGCCAAACGGGGGAATGGGAAGAGCAGTACTTC; CDR3: CASSQTGEWEEQYF
length: 14; size: NA; V: TRBV2; J: TRBJ1-4; D: NA; DNA: TGTGCCACGCGCGGCGGGATTTTGGCTGAAAAACTGTTTTTT; CDR3: CATRGGILAEKLFF
length: 12; size: NA; V: TRBV28; J: TRBJ1-6; D: NA; DNA: TGTGCCAGCAGTTTGCCCGGGGGGCCCCTCCACTTT; CDR3: CASSLPGGPLHF
length: 14; size: NA; V: TRBV19; J: TRBJ2-7; D: TRBD2; DNA: TGTGCCAGTAGATCAACCCGGACTAGCCTCGAGCAGTACTTC; CDR3: CASRSTRTSLEQYF
length: 15; size: NA; V: TRBV6-5; J: TRBJ1-5; D: TRBD1; DNA: TGTGCCAGAAGGGACAGGGAGGATTTTAATCAGCCCCAGCATTTT; CDR3: CARRDREDFNQPQHF
length: 13; size: NA; V: TRBV12-3/TRBV12-4; J: TRBJ2-3; D: NA; DNA: TGTGCCAGCAGCCCTACTGGCACAGATACGCAGTATTTT; CDR3: CASSPTGTDTQYF
length: 12; size: few; V: TRBV28; J: TRBJ1-1; D: NA; DNA: TGTGCCAGCAGTTTGTACGGGACTGAAGCTTTCTTT; CDR3: CASSLYGTEAFF
length: 19; size: NA; V: TRBV7-8; J: TRBJ2-7; D: TRBD1; DNA: TGTGCCAGCAGCTCACACGCCGTCCCGGGACAGGGAACCTCCTACGAGCAGTACTTC; CDR3: CASSSHAVPGQGTSYEQYF
length: 19; size: NA; V: TRBV7-2; J: TRBJ2-6; D: NA; DNA: TGTGCCAGCAGCTTAGGCGGCATGGGCAGGGGTTCTGGGGCCAACGTCCTGACTTTC; CDR3: CASSLGGMGRGSGANVLTF
length: 15; size: NA; V: TRBV7-8; J: TRBJ2-3; D: TRBD2; DNA: TGTGCCAGCAGCCATCTAGCGGGGGGTGAAGATACGCAGTATTTT; CDR3: CASSHLAGGEDTQYF
length: 15; size: NA; V: TRBV5-1; J: TRBJ2-7; D: TRBD1; DNA: TGCGCCAGCAGCTTGGGGACAGGTTCCTCCTACGAGCAGTACTTC; CDR3: CASSLGTGSSYEQYF
length: 14; size: few; V: TRBV29-1; J: TRBJ2-3; D: TRBD2; DNA: TGCAGCGTCACTAGCGGGAGGCCTGGAGATACGCAGTATTTT; CDR3: CSVTSGRPGDTQYF
length: 16; size: NA; V: TRBV11-2; J: TRBJ2-5; D: TRBD2; DNA: TGTGCCAGCAGCTTAGGGGCGGGAGTTTGGCAAGAGACCCAGTACTTC; CDR3: CASSLGAGVWQETQYF
length: 15; size: NA; V: TRBV5-1; J: TRBJ2-3; D: TRBD2; DNA: TGCGCCAGCAGCGGAGTCGGGGGGGCCCAAGATACGCAGTATTTT; CDR3: CASSGVGGAQDTQYF
length: 16; size: once; V: TRBV14; J: TRBJ1-4; D: NA; DNA: TGTGCCAGCAGCCAAGCGGACAGAACAACTAATGAAAAACTGTTTTTT; CDR3: CASSQADRTTNEKLFF
length: 16; size: NA; V: TRBV6-1; J: TRBJ1-5; D: NA; DNA: TGTGCCAGCAGTGAAGTCTGGGGGGGACGGGGTCAGCCCCAGCATTTT; CDR3: CASSEVWGGRGQPQHF
length: 15; size: NA; V: TRBV5-6; J: TRBJ1-6; D: TRBD1; DNA: TGTGCCAGCAGTCGCTCCGGGACAGTCGGCTCACCCCTCCACTTT; CDR3: CASSRSGTVGSPLHF
length: 11; size: NA; V: TRBV24-1; J: TRBJ2-3; D: NA; DNA: TGTGCCACCGGGCGCACAGATACGCAGTATTTT; CDR3: CATGRTDTQYF
length: 15; size: NA; V: TRBV7-9; J: TRBJ2-2; D: NA; DNA: TGTGCCAGCAGCCCACCGGGACTGAACACCGGGGAGCTGTTTTTT; CDR3: CASSPPGLNTGELFF
length: 15; size: once; V: TRBV12-5; J: TRBJ2-1; D: NA; DNA: TGTGCTAGTGGTTTGACCCCGGTAGTCAACAATGAGCAGTTCTTC; CDR3: CASGLTPVVNNEQFF
length: 18; size: NA; V: TRBV24-1; J: TRBJ1-4; D: TRBD1; DNA: TGTGCCACCAGTGACGATCTTGACAGGGGCGCAACTAATGAAAAACTGTTTTTT; CDR3: CATSDDLDRGATNEKLFF
length: 19; size: NA; V: TRBV5-1; J: TRBJ2-2; D: TRBD2; DNA: TGCGCCAGCAGCTCGAGACCGACTAGCGGGGGCCCTTACACCGGGGAGCTGTTTTTT; CDR3: CASSSRPTSGGPYTGELFF